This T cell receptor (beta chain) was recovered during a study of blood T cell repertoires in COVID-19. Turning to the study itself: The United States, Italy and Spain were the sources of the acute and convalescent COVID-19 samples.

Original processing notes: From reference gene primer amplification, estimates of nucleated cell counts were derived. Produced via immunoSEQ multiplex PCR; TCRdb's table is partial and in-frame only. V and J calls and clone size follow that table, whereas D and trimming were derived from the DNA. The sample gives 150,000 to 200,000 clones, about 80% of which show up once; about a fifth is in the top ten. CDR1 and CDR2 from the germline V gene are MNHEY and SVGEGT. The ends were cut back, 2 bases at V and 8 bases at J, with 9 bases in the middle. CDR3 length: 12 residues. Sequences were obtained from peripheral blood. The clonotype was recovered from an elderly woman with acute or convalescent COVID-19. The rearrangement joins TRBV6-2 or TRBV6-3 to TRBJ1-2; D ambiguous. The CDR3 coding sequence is TGTGCCAGCAGTTACCTCGGGGAGGGCTACACCTTC. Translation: CASSYLGEGYTF.